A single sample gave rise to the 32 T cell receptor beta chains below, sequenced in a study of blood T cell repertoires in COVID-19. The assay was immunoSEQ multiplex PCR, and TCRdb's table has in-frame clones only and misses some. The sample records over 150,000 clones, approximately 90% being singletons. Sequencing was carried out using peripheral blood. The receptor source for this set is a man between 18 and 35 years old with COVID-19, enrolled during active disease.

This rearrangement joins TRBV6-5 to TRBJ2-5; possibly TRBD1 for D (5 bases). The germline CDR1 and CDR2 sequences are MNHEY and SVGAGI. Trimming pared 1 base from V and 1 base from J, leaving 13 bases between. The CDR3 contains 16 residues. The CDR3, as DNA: TGTGCCAGCAGTTACTTTCTCGACAGAGCCCAAGAGACCCAGTACTTC. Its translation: CASSYFLDRAQETQYF.

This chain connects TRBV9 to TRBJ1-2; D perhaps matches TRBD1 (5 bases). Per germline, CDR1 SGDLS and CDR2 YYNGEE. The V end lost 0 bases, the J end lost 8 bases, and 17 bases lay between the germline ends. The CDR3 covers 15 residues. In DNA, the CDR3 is TGTGCCAGCAGCGTAGCCGTAAGGGGTTGGGGCGGCTACACCTTC. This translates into CASSVAVRGWGGYTF.

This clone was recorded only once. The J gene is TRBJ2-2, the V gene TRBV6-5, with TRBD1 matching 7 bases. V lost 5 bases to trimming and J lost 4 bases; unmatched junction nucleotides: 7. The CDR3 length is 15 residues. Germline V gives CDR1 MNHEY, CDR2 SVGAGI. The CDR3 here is CASSTSGQTTGELFF. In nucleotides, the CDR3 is TGTGCCAGCAGTACCTCGGGACAGACCACCGGGGAGCTGTTTTTT.

The CDR3 spells CASSQDNLEFNEQYF. As DNA, the CDR3 is TGCGCCAGCAGCCAAGATAACCTTGAGTTTAACGAGCAGTACTTC. The chain employs TRBV4-3 and TRBJ2-7; D gene uncertain. This CDR3 contains 15 residues. Trimming took off 0 bases at V and 5 bases at J, with 14 bases between the two ends. Germline V CDR1 and CDR2: LGHNA, YSLEER.

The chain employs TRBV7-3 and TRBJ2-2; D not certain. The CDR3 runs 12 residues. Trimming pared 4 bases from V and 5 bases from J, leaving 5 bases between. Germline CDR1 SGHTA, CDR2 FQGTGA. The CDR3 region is CASSSPTGELFF. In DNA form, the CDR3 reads TGTGCCAGCAGCTCTCCTACCGGGGAGCTGTTTTTT.

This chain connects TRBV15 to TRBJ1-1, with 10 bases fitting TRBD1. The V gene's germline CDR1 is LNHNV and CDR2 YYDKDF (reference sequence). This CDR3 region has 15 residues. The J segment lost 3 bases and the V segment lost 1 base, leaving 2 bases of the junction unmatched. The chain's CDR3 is CATSRGQGADTEAFF. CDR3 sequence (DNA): TGTGCCACCAGCAGAGGACAGGGGGCAGACACTGAAGCTTTCTTT.

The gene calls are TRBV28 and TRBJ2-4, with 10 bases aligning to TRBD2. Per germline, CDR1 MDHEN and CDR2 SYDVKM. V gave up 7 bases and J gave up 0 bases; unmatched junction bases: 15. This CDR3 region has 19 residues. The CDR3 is CASMARGLAGELAKNIQYF. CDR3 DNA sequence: TGTGCCAGCATGGCAAGAGGGCTAGCGGGAGAGCTAGCCAAAAACATTCAGTACTTC.

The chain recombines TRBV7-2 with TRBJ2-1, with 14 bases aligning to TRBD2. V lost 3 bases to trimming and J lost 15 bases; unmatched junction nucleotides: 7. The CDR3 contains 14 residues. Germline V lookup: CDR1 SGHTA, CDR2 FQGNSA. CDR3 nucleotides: TGTGCCAGCAGCTTTGGACTAGCGGGAGGTTTTGGGTTCTTC. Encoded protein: CASSFGLAGGFGFF.

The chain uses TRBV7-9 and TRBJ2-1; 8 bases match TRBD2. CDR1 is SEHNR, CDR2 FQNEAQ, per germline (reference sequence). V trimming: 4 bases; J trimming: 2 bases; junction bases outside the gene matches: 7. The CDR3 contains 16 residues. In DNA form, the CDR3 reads TGTGCCAGCAGCTCAATAGCGGGATTCGCCTACAATGAGCAGTTCTTC. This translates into CASSSIAGFAYNEQFF.

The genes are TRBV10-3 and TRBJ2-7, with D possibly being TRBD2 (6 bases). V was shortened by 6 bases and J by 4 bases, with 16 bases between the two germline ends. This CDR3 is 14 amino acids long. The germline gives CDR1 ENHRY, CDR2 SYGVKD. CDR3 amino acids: CAIRSPGLSYEQYF. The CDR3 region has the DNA TGTGCCATCAGATCGCCGGGACTTTCTTACGAGCAGTACTTC.

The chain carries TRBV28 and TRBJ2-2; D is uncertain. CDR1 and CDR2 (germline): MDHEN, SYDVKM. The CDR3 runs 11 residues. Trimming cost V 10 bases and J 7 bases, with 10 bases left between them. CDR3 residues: CATQSGGELFF. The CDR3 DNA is TGTGCCACCCAGTCGGGCGGGGAGCTGTTTTTT.

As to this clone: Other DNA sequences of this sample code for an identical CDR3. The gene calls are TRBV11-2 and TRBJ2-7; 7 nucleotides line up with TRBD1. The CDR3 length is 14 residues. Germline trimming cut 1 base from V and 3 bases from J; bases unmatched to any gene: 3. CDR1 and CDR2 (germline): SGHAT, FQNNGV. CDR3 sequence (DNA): TGTGCCAGCAGCTTAGGGACAGGAGGCTACGAGCAGTACTTC. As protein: CASSLGTGGYEQYF.

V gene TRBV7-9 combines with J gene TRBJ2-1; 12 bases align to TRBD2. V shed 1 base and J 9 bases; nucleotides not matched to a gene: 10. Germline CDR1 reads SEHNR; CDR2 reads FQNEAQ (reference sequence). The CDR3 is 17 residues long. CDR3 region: CASSLEGRLAGAGEQFF. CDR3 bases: TGTGCCAGCAGCTTAGAAGGGCGACTAGCGGGAGCCGGTGAGCAGTTCTTC.

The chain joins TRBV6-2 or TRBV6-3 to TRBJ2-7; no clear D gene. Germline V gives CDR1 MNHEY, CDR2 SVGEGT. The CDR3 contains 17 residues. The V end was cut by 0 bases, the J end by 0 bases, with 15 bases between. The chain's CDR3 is CASSYSYLAVFSYEQYF. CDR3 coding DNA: TGTGCCAGCAGTTACTCTTATTTGGCAGTTTTCTCCTACGAGCAGTACTTC.

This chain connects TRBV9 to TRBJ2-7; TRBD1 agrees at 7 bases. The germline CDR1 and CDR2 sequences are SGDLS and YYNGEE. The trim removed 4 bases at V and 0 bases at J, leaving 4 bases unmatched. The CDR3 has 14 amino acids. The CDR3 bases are TGTGCCAGCAGCAAAAGGGACAGCTCCTACGAGCAGTACTTC. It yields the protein CASSKRDSSYEQYF.

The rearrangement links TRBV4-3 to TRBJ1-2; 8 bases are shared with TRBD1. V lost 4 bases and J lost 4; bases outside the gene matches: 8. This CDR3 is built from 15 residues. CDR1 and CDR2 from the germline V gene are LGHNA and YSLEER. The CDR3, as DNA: TGCGCCAGCAGCCCCGGACAGGGAGGTGGCTATGGCTACACCTTC. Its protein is CASSPGQGGGYGYTF.

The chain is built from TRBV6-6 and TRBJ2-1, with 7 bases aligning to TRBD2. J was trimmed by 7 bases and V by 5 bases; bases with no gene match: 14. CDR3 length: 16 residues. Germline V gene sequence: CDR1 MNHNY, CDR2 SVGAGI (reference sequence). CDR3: CASSGVGLAAVNEQFF. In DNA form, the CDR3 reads TGTGCCAGCAGTGGGGTCGGGCTAGCGGCTGTAAATGAGCAGTTCTTC.

CDR3 nucleotides: TGTGCCAGCAGGGGGGGACTTGAGGTCTATGGCTACACCTTC. Protein product: CASRGGLEVYGYTF. The chain uses TRBV6-4 and TRBJ1-2, with D perhaps TRBD1 (5 bases). Looked up from germline, CDR1 is MRHNA and CDR2 is SNTAGT. Deletions cut 6 bases from V and 4 bases from J, with 15 bases between. The length of the CDR3 is 14 residues.

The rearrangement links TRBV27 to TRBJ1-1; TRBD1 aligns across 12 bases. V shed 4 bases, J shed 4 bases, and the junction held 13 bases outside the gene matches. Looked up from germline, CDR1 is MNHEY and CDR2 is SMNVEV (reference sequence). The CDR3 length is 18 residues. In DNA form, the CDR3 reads TGTGCCAGCAGTTATTTTGTTGGGACAGGGGGCCGGGGCACTGAAGCTTTCTTT. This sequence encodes CASSYFVGTGGRGTEAFF.

CDR3 in amino acids: CASTGLDEQFF. CDR3 bases: TGTGCCAGCACAGGGTTGGATGAGCAGTTCTTC. V usage is TRBV28 and J usage is TRBJ2-1; D might be TRBD1 (5 bases). The V gene's germline CDR1 is MDHEN and CDR2 SYDVKM. Trimming shortened V by 7 bases and J by 8 bases, and 9 bases separated the two germline ends. The CDR3 has 11 residues.

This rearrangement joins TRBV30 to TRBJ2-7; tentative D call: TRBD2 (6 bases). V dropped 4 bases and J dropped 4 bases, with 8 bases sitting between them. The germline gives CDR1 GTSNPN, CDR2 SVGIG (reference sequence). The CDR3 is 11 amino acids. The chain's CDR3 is CAWTGGYEQYF. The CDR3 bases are TGTGCCTGGACAGGAGGGTACGAGCAGTACTTC.

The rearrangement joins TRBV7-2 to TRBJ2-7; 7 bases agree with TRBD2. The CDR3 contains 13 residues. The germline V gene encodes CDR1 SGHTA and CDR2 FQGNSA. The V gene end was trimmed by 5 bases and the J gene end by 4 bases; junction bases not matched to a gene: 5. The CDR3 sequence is CASSTGLGYEQYF. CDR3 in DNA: TGTGCCAGCAGCACCGGACTAGGTTACGAGCAGTACTTC.

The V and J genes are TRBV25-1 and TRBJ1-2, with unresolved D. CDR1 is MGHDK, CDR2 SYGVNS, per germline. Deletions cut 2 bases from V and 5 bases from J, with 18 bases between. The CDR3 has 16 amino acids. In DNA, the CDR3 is TGTGCCAGCAGTGAACTCATGACACACGGATCATATGGCTACACCTTC. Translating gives CASSELMTHGSYGYTF.

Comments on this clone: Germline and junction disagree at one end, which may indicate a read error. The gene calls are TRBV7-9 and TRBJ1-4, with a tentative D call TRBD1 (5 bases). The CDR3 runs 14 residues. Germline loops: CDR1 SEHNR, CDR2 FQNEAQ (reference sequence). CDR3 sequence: CASRGDAGNEKLLF. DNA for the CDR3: TGTGCCAGCAGGGGTGACGCAGGGAATGAAAAACTGCTTTTT.

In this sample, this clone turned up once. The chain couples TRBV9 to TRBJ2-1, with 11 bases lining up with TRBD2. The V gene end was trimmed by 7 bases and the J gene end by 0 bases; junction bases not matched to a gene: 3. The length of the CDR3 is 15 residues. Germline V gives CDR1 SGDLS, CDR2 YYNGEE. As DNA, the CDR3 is TGTGCCAGCGGACTAGCGGGTAGCTCCTACAATGAGCAGTTCTTC. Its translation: CASGLAGSSYNEQFF.

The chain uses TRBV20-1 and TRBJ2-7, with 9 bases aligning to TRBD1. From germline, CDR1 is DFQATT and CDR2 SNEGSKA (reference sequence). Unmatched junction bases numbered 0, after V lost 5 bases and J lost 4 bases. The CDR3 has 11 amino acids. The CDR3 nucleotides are TGCAGTGCTGACAGGGGGTACGAGCAGTACTTC. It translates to CSADRGYEQYF.

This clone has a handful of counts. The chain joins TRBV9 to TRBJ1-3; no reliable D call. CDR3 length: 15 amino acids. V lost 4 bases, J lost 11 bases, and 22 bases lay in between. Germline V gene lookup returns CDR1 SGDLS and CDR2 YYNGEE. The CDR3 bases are TGTGCCAGCAGCAATACCTCCGGAATAGCTTTCCCCATATATTTT. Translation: CASSNTSGIAFPIYF.

The CDR3: CASSSGDSYNEQFF. In DNA form, the CDR3 reads TGTGCCAGCAGCTCAGGAGACAGCTACAATGAGCAGTTCTTC. The chain uses TRBV7-9 and TRBJ2-1; D possibly corresponds to TRBD1 (5 bases). Germline V gene data show CDR1 as SEHNR and CDR2 as FQNEAQ (reference sequence). This CDR3 has 14 residues. The V end was cut by 4 bases, the J end by 3 bases, with 10 bases between.

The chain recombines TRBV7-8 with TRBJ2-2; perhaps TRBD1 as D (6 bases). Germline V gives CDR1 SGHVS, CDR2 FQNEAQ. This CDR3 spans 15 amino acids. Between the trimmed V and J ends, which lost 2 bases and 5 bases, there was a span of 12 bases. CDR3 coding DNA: TGTGCCAGCAGCTTACGGCAGGGGAGTACCGGGGAGCTGTTTTTT. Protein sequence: CASSLRQGSTGELFF. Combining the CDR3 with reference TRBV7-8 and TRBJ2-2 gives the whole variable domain GAGVSQSPRYKVAKRGQDVALRCDPISGHVSLFWYQQALGQGPEFLTYFQNEAQLDKSGLPSDRFFAERPEGSVSTLKIQRTQQEDSAVYLCASSLRQGSTGELFFGEGSRLTVL.

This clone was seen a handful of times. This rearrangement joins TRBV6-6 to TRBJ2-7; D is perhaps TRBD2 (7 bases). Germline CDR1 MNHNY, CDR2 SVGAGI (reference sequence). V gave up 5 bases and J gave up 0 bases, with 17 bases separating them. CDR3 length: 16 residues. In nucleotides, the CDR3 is TGTGCCAGCAGTCCACAGGGTGGGGAGGGCTCCTACGAGCAGTACTTC. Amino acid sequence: CASSPQGGEGSYEQYF.

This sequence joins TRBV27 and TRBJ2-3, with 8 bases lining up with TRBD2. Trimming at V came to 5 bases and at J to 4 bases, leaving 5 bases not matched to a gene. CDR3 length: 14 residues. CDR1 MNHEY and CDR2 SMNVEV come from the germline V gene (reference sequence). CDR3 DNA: TGTGCCAGCAGTATAACTAGCGGATCAGATACGCAGTATTTT. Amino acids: CASSITSGSDTQYF.

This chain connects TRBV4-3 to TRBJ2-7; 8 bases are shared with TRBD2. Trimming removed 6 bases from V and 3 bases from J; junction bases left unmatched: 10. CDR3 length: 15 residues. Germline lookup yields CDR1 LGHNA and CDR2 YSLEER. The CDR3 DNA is TGCGCCAGCAGGCAAACAATAGCGGGACTCTACGAGCAGTACTTC. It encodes CASRQTIAGLYEQYF.